This TCR beta chain was recorded in a study of MAIT cells during Salmonella Paratyphi A infection (dated by TCRdb to the late 2010s). With respect to the entire study: Adult volunteers aged 18 to 60 swallowed one dose of 1-5x10^3 CFU of S. Paratyphi A strain NVGH308. Diagnosed volunteers received ciprofloxacin 500 mg twice daily for 14 days starting at diagnosis. Summary of the overall study and its limitations: The space taken up by over-represented MAIT clonotypes dropped significantly from baseline to mid-infection (approximately 0.16 to 0.094), while post-infection showed no significant difference. Compared with healthy controls, diagnosed volunteers had more expansion or contraction among the top five MAIT clonotypes (around 0.52 versus 0.13), a finding that suggests the repertoire is reshaped by infection. MAIT TRBV usage was found to be oligoclonal, with TRBV20 and TRBV6 favoured, and appeared to be unchanged by infection. Although the availability of volunteer samples limited sample sizes, the sizes were judged adequate for detecting differences between groups.

Receptors were amplified or captured by 5' RACE. Two rounds of PCR with Phusion High-Fidelity polymerase amplified TCRbeta, with sample-specific barcodes added in the primers. TCRbeta libraries were generated by template-switch cDNA synthesis with SMARTScribe reverse transcriptase and a TRBC-specific primer. After barcoding, samples were pooled and then prepared using the NEBNext Ultra DNA Library Prep Kit for Illumina. Sequencing of libraries was performed on an Illumina MiSeq with the MiSeq reagent kit v2, 300 cycles. The original pipeline was this. Reads were demultiplexed by barcode with Jemultiplexer and aligned with MiTCR using default parameters. VDJtools removed non-functional sequences, and clonotypes were defined by amino acid sequence, with clonotype frequencies based on assigned sequence reads. In the clonal space homeostasis analysis, clonotypes were binned by frequency as over-represented (0.05-1), large, medium and small. Starting from the raw public reads, TCRdb applied fastp trimming at Q25, assembled clones with MiXCR and retained in-frame beta chains. Rows with a matching CDR3 protein are joined into one entry that keeps the most common DNA and genes. TCRdb, not the original authors, processed these V and J calls. The sample data list just under 1,500 distinct CDR3 sequences, and 60% to 70% of these were observed just once. The ten largest clones capture roughly half of the sample.

As regards this clonotype: Its antigen is still unknown. Base qualities are missing; no much larger clone stands one base away.

In light of the paper, this sample's time point label describes: after infection, following antibiotic treatment. MAIT cells were defined as Valpha7.2+ CD161+ T cells and identified and sorted by flow cytometry. Circulating MAIT cell TCRbeta repertoires were profiled longitudinally in several volunteers who developed enteric fever after controlled oral challenge with live Salmonella Paratyphi A. Every diagnosed volunteer provided MAIT cell samples at three timepoints: pre-infection, mid-infection and post-infection. A diagnosis of enteric fever was based on Paratyphi A bacteremia and/or a persistent fever above 38 degrees C that lasted longer than 12 hours. Infection was diagnosed in challenged volunteers between day 4 and day 7 after challenge. For RNA extraction, between roughly 4,500 and 11,000 MAIT cells per sample were sorted directly into RNAqueous-Micro lysis buffer. Lymphoprep gradient centrifugation was used to isolate peripheral blood mononuclear cells from blood samples and leukocyte cones. Cell sorting used a BD FACSAria Fusion or BD FACSAria III sorter.

From the cysteine up to the phenylalanine, the CDR3 has a length of 15 residues. The retained sequence is limited to the CDR3, 45 bases, with the frame set at the first base. According to the germline V gene, CDR1 reads SGHAT and CDR2 reads FQNNGV. Compared with germline, V lacks 1 base and J lacks 4 bases; bases without a gene match: 5. The chain joins TRBV11-2 to TRBJ2-7, with 9 central nucleotides matching TRBD2. The sequence came from a person aged 18 to 75 who was deliberately infected with Salmonella Paratyphi A in a paratyphoid fever challenge study. The sequenced sample was MAIT cells from blood, obtained at the last sampling point of the challenge study. In nucleotides, the sequence is TGTGCCAGCAGCTTAGTTGGGACTAGCTGGTACGAGCAGTACTTC. It specifies CASSLVGTSWYEQYF.